Each of the 30 T cell receptor beta chains below was sequenced from the same sample in a study of shared clonotypes between healthy human individuals. Sequenced by immunoSEQ multiplex PCR; TCRdb stores in-frame clones only, minus some. Among about 2.2 million clones, more than 85% were seen once, and the ten largest hold under 2%. Only CD45RO-negative cells positively selected for CCR7 counted as naive CD8 cells, so terminally differentiated effector memory CD45RA+ cells were excluded. Sequenced material: naive CD8+ T cells from PBMCs. Receptors were obtained from a young man in good health. Some clones in this sample may be carry-over from other donors' samples.

V gene TRBV28 combines with J gene TRBJ1-3; D is undetermined. The CDR3 consists of 14 residues. Germline V gene sequence: CDR1 MDHEN, CDR2 SYDVKM. V gave up 2 bases and J gave up 3 bases, with 8 bases separating them. The CDR3, as DNA: TGTGCCAGCAGTTTAGCAGGAGTTGGAAACACCATATATTTT. Translation gives CASSLAGVGNTIYF.

The genes are TRBV14 and TRBJ2-2; D call uncertain. From germline, CDR1 is SGHDN and CDR2 FVKESK. Trimming took 0 bases from V and 4 from J, leaving 15 bases between them. The CDR3 contains 17 residues. The CDR3 loop is CASSQDRRVKGTGELFF. The CDR3 nucleotides are TGTGCCAGCAGCCAAGATCGTCGCGTAAAGGGCACCGGGGAGCTGTTTTTT.

The chain employs TRBV4-3 and TRBJ2-7, with D uncertain. V lost 3 bases to trimming and J lost 1 base, with 10 bases between them. This CDR3 comprises 14 residues. The germline gives CDR1 LGHNA, CDR2 YSLEER. The CDR3 nucleotides read TGCGCCAGCAGCCAGTCTCTCAGGTCCTACGAGCAGTACTTC. Protein sequence: CASSQSLRSYEQYF.

The gene calls are TRBV15 and TRBJ2-3; the match to TRBD1 covers 8 bases. Trimming removed 8 bases from V and 0 bases from J; junction bases left unmatched: 7. The germline gives CDR1 LNHNV, CDR2 YYDKDF (reference sequence). The length of the CDR3 is 15 residues. CDR3 sequence (DNA): TGTGCCACCGGGCAGGGGGCGAGGAGCACAGATACGCAGTATTTT. It yields the protein CATGQGARSTDTQYF. The full variable domain, with the rest looked up from reference TRBV15 and TRBJ2-3, is DAMVIQNPRYQVTQFGKPVTLSCSQTLNHNVMYWYQQKSSQAPKLLFHYYDKDFNNEADTPDNFQSRRPNTSFCFLDIRSPGLGDTAMYLCATGQGARSTDTQYFGPGTRLTVL.

Comments on this clone: The sample contains more than one DNA sequence encoding this CDR3. CDR3 nucleotides: TGTGCCAGCAGCTTAGTAGGGGCTAACTATGGCTACACCTTC. Its protein is CASSLVGANYGYTF. The chain combines TRBV7-9 with TRBJ1-2; D is possibly TRBD1 (5 bases). Germline-derived CDR1 and CDR2 are SEHNR and FQNEAQ (reference sequence). The germline V and J ends were trimmed by 1 base and 0 bases, with 6 bases remaining between them. The CDR3 contains 14 residues.

The chain has TRBV10-2 and TRBJ1-1, with D perhaps matching TRBD1 (5 bases). CDR1 is WSHSY, CDR2 SAAADI, per germline. The CDR3 extends over 14 amino acids. The V and J ends lost 9 bases and 5 bases respectively, with 19 bases between them. CDR3 in amino acids: CASRGTGGWTEAFF. The CDR3 DNA reads TGCGCCAGTCGGGGCACGGGGGGATGGACTGAAGCTTTCTTT.

This chain links TRBV10-3 with TRBJ1-1; no clear D. Germline CDR1 reads ENHRY; CDR2 reads SYGVKD. This CDR3 spans 12 amino acids. Trimming removed 0 bases from V and 10 bases from J, with 9 bases in between. The CDR3 here is CAISESTVGAFF. The CDR3 DNA reads as TGTGCCATCAGTGAGTCAACGGTCGGAGCTTTCTTT.

The V and J genes are TRBV4-1 and TRBJ2-1, with D unclear. The CDR3 is 13 residues long. Trimming cost V 0 bases and J 7 bases, with 7 bases left between them. Germline loops: CDR1 MGHRA, CDR2 YSYEKL. The CDR3 sequence is CASSQDSGNEQFF. The DNA for the CDR3 is TGCGCCAGCAGCCAAGATTCAGGAAATGAGCAGTTCTTC.

On this clone itself: This specimen includes other DNA sequences encoding the same CDR3. V and J are TRBV19 and TRBJ2-7; no reliable D call. CDR3 length equals 13 residues. Per the germline V gene, CDR1 is LNHDA and CDR2 is SQIVND (reference sequence). V dropped 6 bases and J dropped 4 bases, with 13 bases sitting between them. Here the CDR3 DNA reads TGTGCCAGTAGCCTCACTTCGGTTTACGAGCAGTACTTC. Amino acid sequence: CASSLTSVYEQYF. Full variable domain (missing parts from reference TRBV19 and TRBJ2-7): DGGITQSPKYLFRKEGQNVTLSCEQNLNHDAMYWYRQDPGQGLRLIYYSQIVNDFQKGDIAEGYSVSREKKESFPLTVTSAQKNPTAFYLCASSLTSVYEQYFGPGTRLTVT.

V usage is TRBV7-8 and J usage is TRBJ2-4, with D perhaps TRBD1 (5 bases). Germline V gives CDR1 SGHVS, CDR2 FQNEAQ. CDR3 size: 19 residues. Between the trimmed V and J ends, which lost 5 bases and 1 base, there was a span of 24 bases. The CDR3, as DNA: TGTGCCAGCAGCCCCAGGCTGGCAGGGAATGCGTTGGCCAAAAACATTCAGTACTTC. Protein product: CASSPRLAGNALAKNIQYF.

As for this clone: The identical CDR3 is also encoded by other nucleotide sequences in the sample. The chain uses TRBV19 and TRBJ2-2; TRBD2 might be the D (6 bases). Looked up from germline, CDR1 is LNHDA and CDR2 is SQIVND (reference sequence). The CDR3 sequence is 13 residues long. V lost 8 bases and J 2 bases, leaving 9 bases between the germline ends. CDR3 loop: CASAGGNTGELFF. CDR3 nucleotides: TGTGCCAGTGCCGGGGGTAACACCGGGGAGCTGTTTTTT.

A single count supports this clone. The chain recombines TRBV5-6 with TRBJ1-2; D uncertain. CDR3 size: 14 residues. V dropped 4 bases and J dropped 8 bases, with 18 bases sitting between them. Germline CDR1 is SGHDT and CDR2 is YYEEEE. The CDR3 coding sequence is TGTGCCAGCAGCCTGAGTGATTTTCTCGTGGGCTACACCTTC. The encoded protein is CASSLSDFLVGYTF.

The chain has TRBV27 and TRBJ2-7; D may be TRBD1 or TRBD2 (5 bases each). From germline, CDR1 is MNHEY and CDR2 SMNVEV (reference sequence). This CDR3 spans 15 amino acids. The V end was cut by 6 bases, the J end by 2 bases, with 17 bases between. The CDR3 spells CASSTPGRLAYEQYF. CDR3 DNA: TGTGCCAGCAGCACCCCGGGACGACTGGCCTACGAGCAGTACTTC.

Note on this clone: The sample contains more than one DNA sequence encoding this CDR3. The chain carries TRBV4-1 and TRBJ1-1; no firm D call. The CDR3 runs 11 residues. Germline V CDR1 and CDR2: MGHRA, YSYEKL. V was trimmed by 6 bases and J by 2 bases, leaving 4 bases between them. Written as DNA, the CDR3 is TGCGCCAGCAGTCTAAACACTGAAGCTTTCTTT. It specifies CASSLNTEAFF.

The rearrangement uses TRBV30 and TRBJ2-2; possible D gene TRBD2, 5 bases. Trimming left V 5 bases short and J 0 bases short, with 13 bases between. This CDR3 is built from 15 residues. Germline CDR1 reads GTSNPN; CDR2 reads SVGIG (reference sequence). The DNA for the CDR3 is TGTGCCTGGGTCCCTTTAGCGACGAACACCGGGGAGCTGTTTTTT. Amino acids: CAWVPLATNTGELFF.

The chain couples TRBV5-1 to TRBJ2-6; D assignment may be TRBD1 or TRBD2 (5 bases each). The CDR3 spans 18 residues. CDR1 SGHRS and CDR2 YFSETQ come from the germline V gene. V was trimmed by 7 bases and J by 2 bases, leaving 22 bases between them. This chain's CDR3 is CASGKGRRGGTGANVLTF. The CDR3 nucleotides read TGCGCCAGCGGAAAGGGACGTCGCGGTGGGACTGGGGCCAACGTCCTGACTTTC.

In its sample, this clone was seen once. This chain joins TRBV6-5 and TRBJ1-1; no firm D call. This CDR3 is 14 amino acids long. V lost 5 bases and J lost 0, with 10 bases in between. Germline values: CDR1 MNHEY, CDR2 SVGAGI. The CDR3 sequence is CASSPRSMNTEAFF. CDR3 coding DNA: TGTGCCAGCAGTCCAAGATCCATGAACACTGAAGCTTTCTTT.

This rearrangement joins TRBV29-1 to TRBJ2-1, with D perhaps given as TRBD1 or TRBD2 (5 bases each). With 4 bases removed from V and 4 bases from J, the gap between germline ends came to 11 bases. The length of the CDR3 is 13 residues. Germline V CDR1 and CDR2: SQVTM, ANQGSEA. The CDR3 DNA sequence: TGCAGCGTTGGGGGGTTCGGATACAATGAGCAGTTCTTC. Translated: CSVGGFGYNEQFF.

This clone was observed once. The chain is built from TRBV27 and TRBJ2-2, with D hard to call. Germline CDR1 is MNHEY and CDR2 is SMNVEV (reference sequence). Trimming stripped 2 bases from V and 4 bases from J, with 11 bases between. This CDR3 has 15 amino acids. This chain's CDR3 is CASSLQAVFTGELFF. For the CDR3, the DNA is TGTGCCAGCAGTTTACAGGCAGTTTTCACCGGGGAGCTGTTTTTT.

The table lists this clone with a count of one. CDR3 region: CASSPPTAYNEQFF. The CDR3 DNA reads TGTGCCAGCTCACCACCAACAGCATACAATGAGCAGTTCTTC. The chain recombines TRBV18 with TRBJ2-1, with D unclear. V lost 0 bases and J 4 bases, leaving 7 bases between the germline ends. Germline V gives CDR1 KGHSH, CDR2 LQKENI. The CDR3 spans 14 residues.

Concerning this clone: Other DNA sequences in the sample encode the same CDR3. The chain uses TRBV6-1 and TRBJ1-5; D remains ambiguous. The CDR3 spans 13 residues. Deletions cut 1 base from V and 6 bases from J, with 7 bases between. Germline CDR1 MNHNS, CDR2 SASEGT. CDR3 DNA: TGTGCCAGCAGTGAAGGGGTGGGTCAGCCCCAGCATTTT. It encodes CASSEGVGQPQHF.

The chain combines TRBV7-6 with TRBJ2-7; TRBD1 matches 7 bases. Germline lookup yields CDR1 SGHVS and CDR2 FNYEAQ. The junction had 5 bases not matched to a gene; V was cut back by 0 bases and J by 3 bases. This CDR3 contains 15 residues. The CDR3 coding sequence is TGTGCCAGCAGCTTAGCCCCGGGACAGAGCTACGAGCAGTACTTC. This gives the protein CASSLAPGQSYEQYF.

The V call is TRBV10-3, the J call TRBJ2-4; 9 nucleotides match TRBD1. The ends lost 6 bases at V and 11 bases at J; junction bases unmatched: 17. The germline gives CDR1 ENHRY, CDR2 SYGVKD. The CDR3 extends over 16 amino acids. The CDR3 protein is CAISSGQGWDGDFQYF. The CDR3 nucleotides read TGTGCCATCAGCTCAGGACAGGGGTGGGACGGTGACTTTCAGTACTTC.

The CDR3 reads CSVLYKDRGLYGYTF. The CDR3, as DNA: TGCAGCGTTTTATACAAGGACAGGGGTCTCTATGGCTACACCTTC. The chain links TRBV29-1 to TRBJ1-2; 9 bases line up with TRBD1. The ends lost 5 bases at V and 4 bases at J; junction bases unmatched: 11. The CDR3 runs 15 residues. Germline CDR1 is SQVTM and CDR2 is ANQGSEA.

This rearrangement joins TRBV4-2 to TRBJ2-7; 8 bases fit TRBD2. This CDR3 has 14 residues. CDR1 is LGHNA, CDR2 YNFKEQ, per germline. V gave up 4 bases and J gave up 1 base; unmatched junction bases: 3. The CDR3 reads CASSPLAESYEQYF. The CDR3 region has the DNA TGTGCCAGCAGCCCACTAGCGGAGTCCTACGAGCAGTACTTC.

The V and J genes are TRBV5-1 and TRBJ2-1, with TRBD2 matching over 7 bases. V trimming: 7 bases; J trimming: 5 bases; junction bases outside the gene matches: 6. The CDR3 extends over 13 amino acids. CDR1 SGHRS and CDR2 YFSETQ come from the germline V gene. CDR3 coding DNA: TGCGCCAGCGGGGGGAGGGCCAACAATGAGCAGTTCTTC. It specifies CASGGRANNEQFF.

The gene calls are TRBV11-2 and TRBJ2-1; 10 bases line up with TRBD2. The J segment lost 1 base and the V segment lost 3 bases, leaving 3 bases of the junction unmatched. Per the germline V gene, CDR1 is SGHAT and CDR2 is FQNNGV. The CDR3 sequence is 16 residues long. The CDR3: CASSFLAGVSYNEQFF. DNA of the CDR3: TGTGCCAGCAGCTTCCTAGCGGGAGTATCCTACAATGAGCAGTTCTTC. Filled out from reference TRBV11-2 and TRBJ2-1, the complete variable domain reads EAGVAQSPRYKIIEKRQSVAFWCNPISGHATLYWYQQILGQGPKLLIQFQNNGVVDDSQLPKDRFSAERLKGVDSTLKIQPAKLEDSAVYLCASSFLAGVSYNEQFFGPGTRLTVL.

This chain uses TRBV30 with TRBJ1-2; D is undetermined. Trimming removed 1 base at V and 0 bases at J, with 12 bases between. The CDR3 contains 15 residues. Germline CDR1 GTSNPN, CDR2 SVGIG (reference sequence). The CDR3 region has the DNA TGTGCCTGGAGTGGATTTTCGGGCCCTAACTATGGCTACACCTTC. Its protein product is CAWSGFSGPNYGYTF.

The gene calls are TRBV10-3 and TRBJ2-7; D is perhaps TRBD2 (5 bases). The germline CDR1 and CDR2 sequences are ENHRY and SYGVKD. The CDR3 is made up of 15 amino acids. Trimming cost V 3 bases and J 2 bases, with 14 bases left between them. The CDR3 here is CAISELEGLPYEQYF. The CDR3 DNA is TGTGCCATCAGTGAATTAGAGGGTCTTCCCTACGAGCAGTACTTC.

The rearrangement uses TRBV15 and TRBJ2-7; TRBD1 matches at 7 bases. With V trimmed by 0 bases and J by 6 bases, 8 bases remained unmatched. In germline, CDR1 is LNHNV, CDR2 YYDKDF (reference sequence). The CDR3 runs 15 residues. CDR3 DNA: TGTGCCACCAGCAGAGATTCCCGGACAGGCGGCGAGCAGTACTTC. It yields the protein CATSRDSRTGGEQYF.